This T cell receptor beta chain was recorded in a study of graft-versus-host responses after intestinal transplantation. For this clone: Its antigen is currently unknown.

The protocol was immunoSEQ multiplex PCR, while the TCRdb copy is restricted to in-frame clones and leaves out a portion. The sample lists about 130,000 clones, around 90% occurring once. The starting material was unstimulated CD4+ T cells sorted from spleen or lymph node cells, obtained before intestinal transplant. The source of this sequence is a human donor who received an intestinal transplant.

This chain's CDR3 is CASSQDRVAGALSTDTQYF. CDR3 coding DNA: TGCGCCAGCAGCCAAGATAGAGTAGCGGGAGCGCTTAGCACAGATACGCAGTATTTT. The chain uses TRBV4-1 and TRBJ2-3; 9 bases are a match to TRBD2. Germline CDR1 and CDR2: MGHRA and YSYEKL. V dropped 0 bases and J dropped 0; count of bases not matched to a gene: 10. CDR3 length: 19 residues.